What follows are 11 T cell receptor beta chains derived from one specimen sequenced in a study of low-dose radiotherapy and immunotherapy resistance in tumors. Gene-specific TRAV and TRBV primers were used for first-strand cDNA, covering alpha and beta chains. Over roughly 19 PCR cycles, TCRs were amplified from a constant-region primer and V-primer adapter. From the reads, TCRdb called clonotypes with MiXCR, one entry per CDR3 protein. The profile shows about 15,000 distinct CDR3 sequences, under 60% of them singletons. The receptors originated from a human donor with advanced metastatic prostate, ovarian, gallbladder or colorectal cancer (not recorded which). This table probably holds off-target reads from a library built for another chain.

The V and J genes are TRBV7-9 and TRBJ2-1; no clear D. CDR3 length: 13 residues. V was shortened by 5 bases and J by 6 bases, with 11 bases between the two germline ends. The germline CDR1 and CDR2 sequences are SEHNR and FQNEAQ (reference sequence). CDR3 sequence: CASSDSGSNEQFF. The CDR3 DNA is TGTGCCAGCAGCGATTCCGGCAGCAATGAGCAGTTCTTC.

This chain joins TRBV28 and TRBJ2-7; D may match TRBD1 or TRBD2 (5 bases each). Germline V gene sequence: CDR1 MDHEN, CDR2 SYDVKM. V was shortened by 2 bases and J by 6 bases, with 20 bases between the two germline ends. This CDR3 has 16 amino acids. CDR3 residues: CASSLGASIKEGEQYF. The CDR3 DNA follows: TGTGCCAGCAGTTTAGGGGCCTCCATCAAAGAGGGCGAGCAGTACTTC.

J is TRBJ2-3 and V is TRBV30, with D possibly being TRBD2 (6 bases). The ends were cut back, 6 bases at V and 0 bases at J, with 10 bases in the middle. Germline V gene data show CDR1 as GTSNPN and CDR2 as SVGIG (reference sequence). The CDR3 is 13 residues long. Written as DNA, the CDR3 is TGTGCCTGCTTAGCGGCTAGCACAGATACGCAGTATTTT. This translates into CACLAASTDTQYF. Full variable domain (remainder filled in from reference TRBV30 and TRBJ2-3): SQTIHQWPATLVQPVGSPLSLECTVEGTSNPNLYWYRQAAGRGLQLLFYSVGIGQISSEVPQNLSASRPQDRQFILSSKKLLLSDSGFYLCACLAASTDTQYFGPGTRLTVL.

The J gene is TRBJ1-5, the V gene TRBV20-1; D possibly corresponds to TRBD1 (6 bases). Trimming took off 3 bases at V and 2 bases at J, with 20 bases between the two ends. Germline V gene lookup returns CDR1 DFQATT and CDR2 SNEGSKA (reference sequence). CDR3 size: 17 residues. CDR3 region: CSASELGGRGGNQPQHF. CDR3 bases: TGCAGTGCTAGTGAACTGGGGGGCCGGGGTGGCAATCAGCCCCAGCATTTT.

This clonotype was counted only a few times. This rearrangement joins TRBV29-1 to TRBJ2-7; TRBD2 agrees at 9 bases. The CDR3 consists of 17 residues. The V segment lost 6 bases and the J segment 2 bases; nucleotides outside the gene matches: 17. The germline V gene has CDR1 SQVTM and CDR2 ANQGSEA. This CDR3 is CSVSFGTSKGLAYEQYF. CDR3 nucleotide sequence: TGCAGCGTGTCGTTTGGGACTAGCAAGGGACTAGCCTACGAGCAGTACTTC.

This clonotype was observed a single time. The rearrangement uses TRBV5-1 and TRBJ2-5; TRBD1 matches at 8 bases. CDR1 SGHRS and CDR2 YFSETQ come from the germline V gene. This CDR3 region has 14 residues. J gave up 1 base and V 4 bases, and 3 bases lay outside the gene matches. The chain's CDR3 is CASSRGQAQETQYF. CDR3 bases: TGCGCCAGCAGCCGGGGACAGGCCCAAGAGACCCAGTACTTC.

This chain uses TRBV10-3 with TRBJ1-6, with D possibly being TRBD1 (6 bases). The V and J ends lost 2 bases and 6 bases respectively, with 11 bases between them. CDR3 length: 15 residues. The germline V gene has CDR1 ENHRY and CDR2 SYGVKD. CDR3 nucleotides: TGTGCCATCAGTGAGAATTGGGACATTAATTCACCCCTCCACTTT. Encoded protein: CAISENWDINSPLHF.

The chain carries TRBV12-3 or TRBV12-4 and TRBJ1-3; no definite D call. V lost 7 bases and J 10 bases, leaving 17 bases between the germline ends. CDR3 length: 13 amino acids. Here the CDR3 DNA reads TGTGCCAGCACCACCCTTGAAGGGTGGACCATATATTTT. Residues: CASTTLEGWTIYF.

This clonotype was seen a few times. The J gene is TRBJ2-5, the V gene TRBV6-1, with 9 bases lining up with TRBD1. Germline V CDR1 and CDR2: MNHNS, SASEGT. With V trimmed by 2 bases and J by 0 bases, 4 bases remained unmatched. The CDR3 length is 16 residues. Here the CDR3 DNA reads TGTGCCAGCAGTGAATTGGGACAGGGCTACCAAGAGACCCAGTACTTC. Its translation is CASSELGQGYQETQYF.

V usage is TRBV7-2 and J usage is TRBJ2-3; TRBD2 might be the D (5 bases). The CDR3 is 17 amino acids. CDR1 and CDR2 from the germline V gene are SGHTA and FQGNSA. Trimming removed 5 bases from V and 1 base from J, with 19 bases in between. The CDR3 DNA follows: TGTGCCAGCAGCCCCAGCTCAATAGCGTGGGGCACAGATACGCAGTATTTT. Amino acid sequence: CASSPSSIAWGTDTQYF.

The V gene is TRBV28, the J gene TRBJ1-1, with a tentative D call TRBD1 (6 bases). This CDR3 has 13 amino acids. Trimming shortened V by 4 bases and J by 3 bases, and 9 bases separated the two germline ends. Looked up from germline, CDR1 is MDHEN and CDR2 is SYDVKM. Here the CDR3 reads CASSSRGDTEAFF. The CDR3 DNA is TGTGCCAGCAGTTCTAGGGGGGACACTGAAGCTTTCTTT.